The next 20 T cell receptor beta chains were all read from a single sample in a study of tumor-infiltrating T cells and Merkel cell polyomavirus (dated by TCRdb to about 2017). Library preparation was by the immunoSEQ multiplex PCR assay. TCRdb provides this immuneACCESS table in a form limited to in-frame rearrangements. Some clones are lacking; in checked studies, under half of them reflect an unresolved V gene, and why the rest are absent is not known. This sample has just under 250 clones in its table, and approximately 90% of those were observed once. Around 25% of the sample is in the top ten clones. Robust positive staining for Merkel cell polyomavirus Large T antigen was observed by immunohistochemistry in the tumors of all patients. The sequencing sample was made of Merkel cell polyomavirus peptide tetramer+ CD8+ T cells sorted from blood. Interpreted using the paper, the cell subset or site label stands for: CD8+ T cells binding a tetramer loaded with the MCPyV common T-antigen KLL epitope. These receptors all come from a man aged 55 to 69 with Merkel cell carcinoma.

In its sample, this clone was seen a few times. The rearrangement joins TRBV19 to TRBJ2-3; no reliable D call. Trimming took off 3 bases at V and 3 bases at J, with 4 bases between the two ends. Germline CDR1 and CDR2: LNHDA and SQIVND (reference sequence). CDR3 length equals 12 residues. The CDR3, as DNA: TGTGCCAGTAGTATCGGGACAGATACGCAGTATTTT. This translates into CASSIGTDTQYF.

This chain joins TRBV19 and TRBJ2-3; 9 nucleotides match TRBD2. With 4 bases clipped from V and 3 bases from J, the junction kept 5 bases outside the gene matches. CDR3 length: 15 residues. Per the germline V gene, CDR1 is LNHDA and CDR2 is SQIVND (reference sequence). The CDR3: CASSNSGSSTDTQYF. CDR3 in DNA: TGTGCCAGTAGTAATAGCGGGAGCTCAACAGATACGCAGTATTTT.

Only a few counts were recorded for this clone. J is TRBJ1-1 and V is TRBV6-1; D remains unclear. V was shortened by 8 bases and J by 0 bases, with 4 bases between the two germline ends. The CDR3 is made up of 11 amino acids. CDR1 and CDR2 from the germline V gene are MNHNS and SASEGT. CDR3 in DNA: TGTGCCAGCCAAATGAACACTGAAGCTTTCTTT. Protein: CASQMNTEAFF.

The V gene is TRBV6-5, the J gene TRBJ1-1; D is unclear. Germline CDR1 MNHEY, CDR2 SVGAGI. V lost 4 bases to trimming and J lost 5 bases, with 8 bases between them. This CDR3 region has 12 residues. In DNA, the CDR3 is TGTGCCAGCAGTTGGACGGGAACTGAAGCTTTCTTT. This codes for CASSWTGTEAFF.

The CDR3 DNA is TGCGCCAGCAGTGTGGTCTGGGAGGGCACTGAAGCTTTCTTT. Its protein product is CASSVVWEGTEAFF. The chain joins TRBV10-2 to TRBJ1-1; D remains unclear. Germline values: CDR1 WSHSY, CDR2 SAAADI. This CDR3 has 14 residues. V was trimmed by 4 bases and J by 4 bases, leaving 13 bases between them.

A single count supports this clone. The chain uses TRBV6-1 and TRBJ2-7; no firm D call. The V gene lost 7 bases and the J gene lost 0 bases, with 10 bases spanning the gap. There are 13 residues in the CDR3. Germline V gives CDR1 MNHNS, CDR2 SASEGT. CDR3 in DNA: TGTGCCAGCACCCCTAACGACTCCTACGAGCAGTACTTC. This encodes CASTPNDSYEQYF.

The chain has TRBV2 and TRBJ1-2; 8 nucleotides align to TRBD1. Germline assignment: CDR1 SNHLY and CDR2 FYNNEI. V trimming: 6 bases; J trimming: 1 base; junction bases outside the gene matches: 10. The CDR3 length is 16 residues. The CDR3 sequence is CASRRGTGAINYGYTF. Written as DNA, the CDR3 is TGTGCCAGCAGAAGGGGGACAGGCGCCATTAACTATGGCTACACCTTC. The complete variable domain, with remaining parts taken from reference TRBV2 and TRBJ1-2, reads EPEVTQTPSHQVTQMGQEVILRCVPISNHLYFYWYRQILGQKVEFLVSFYNNEISEKSEIFDDQFSVERPDGSNFTLKIRSTKLEDSAMYFCASRRGTGAINYGYTFGSGTRLTVV.

J is TRBJ2-5 and V is TRBV11-2, with unresolved D. V dropped 7 bases and J dropped 4 bases, with 19 bases sitting between them. The V gene's germline CDR1 is SGHAT and CDR2 FQNNGV. This CDR3 has 15 amino acids. Here the CDR3 reads CASTTPLQSPETQYF. The DNA for the CDR3 is TGTGCCAGCACGACTCCCCTGCAGTCCCCAGAGACCCAGTACTTC.

The chain recombines TRBV18 with TRBJ2-1, with 9 bases lining up with TRBD2. This CDR3 region has 16 residues. V lost 5 bases, J lost 0 bases, and 5 bases stayed unmatched. CDR1 and CDR2 from the germline V gene are KGHSH and LQKENI. CDR3 nucleotides: TGTGCCAGCTCAGACCTAGCGGGGAGCTCCTACAATGAGCAGTTCTTC. Translation gives CASSDLAGSSYNEQFF.

CDR3 amino acids: CASSPSIAQQRKNIQYF. CDR3 coding DNA: TGTGCCAGCAGTCCGTCTATAGCTCAGCAAAGAAAAAACATTCAGTACTTC. The chain links TRBV21-1 to TRBJ2-4; the D call in the table, TRBD2, was not verified against the DNA. TRBV21-1 is flagged as a pseudogene. This CDR3 region has 17 residues.

V gene TRBV30 combines with J gene TRBJ2-2; no clear D gene. The CDR3 is 11 amino acids. CDR1 and CDR2 from the germline V gene are GTSNPN and SVGIG (reference sequence). Trimming removed 2 bases at V and 9 bases at J, with 7 bases between. CDR3 in DNA: TGTGCCTGGAGTCAGGCCAGGGAGCTGTTTTTT. It yields the protein CAWSQARELFF.

The J gene is TRBJ2-2, the V gene TRBV7-9; D remains ambiguous. The CDR3 consists of 18 residues. V was pared by 5 bases and J by 0 bases, with 19 bases between. Germline-derived CDR1 and CDR2 are SEHNR and FQNEAQ (reference sequence). The chain's CDR3 is CASSPQGTGTANTGELFF. DNA for the CDR3: TGTGCCAGCAGCCCACAAGGAACCGGAACAGCGAACACCGGGGAGCTGTTTTTT.

The gene calls are TRBV28 and TRBJ1-1, with 7 bases aligning to TRBD1. CDR3 size: 15 residues. The germline V gene has CDR1 MDHEN and CDR2 SYDVKM. The junction had 6 bases not matched to a gene; V was cut back by 4 bases and J by 1 base. As DNA, the CDR3 is TGTGCCAGCAGTTCCCCGGGGACAGCGAACACTGAAGCTTTCTTT. As protein: CASSSPGTANTEAFF.

The chain is built from TRBV7-2 and TRBJ1-2; D not resolved. CDR3 size: 14 residues. Germline lookup yields CDR1 SGHTA and CDR2 FQGNSA. V lost 1 base to trimming and J lost 5 bases, with 11 bases between them. CDR3 protein: CASSLDDPTYGYTF. CDR3 DNA sequence: TGTGCCAGCAGCTTAGATGACCCGACTTATGGCTACACCTTC.

J is TRBJ2-7 and V is TRBV9; TRBD1 aligns across 10 bases. Germline CDR1 reads SGDLS; CDR2 reads YYNGEE. This CDR3 has 15 amino acids. Trimming cost V 0 bases and J 4 bases; bases outside gene matches: 4. The CDR3 spells CASSVAPGQGYEQYF. The CDR3 DNA follows: TGTGCCAGCAGCGTAGCGCCGGGACAGGGGTACGAGCAGTACTTC.

The chain couples TRBV9 to TRBJ1-1; 7 bases match TRBD1. The germline V gene has CDR1 SGDLS and CDR2 YYNGEE. V shed 2 bases, J shed 3 bases, and the junction held 1 base outside the gene matches. The CDR3 extends over 13 amino acids. This CDR3 reads CASSVGQDTEAFF. CDR3 coding DNA: TGTGCCAGCAGCGTCGGACAGGACACTGAAGCTTTCTTT.

The chain uses TRBV30 and TRBJ1-3; unclear D gene. Germline CDR1 reads GTSNPN; CDR2 reads SVGIG (reference sequence). Between the trimmed V and J ends, which lost 7 bases and 0 bases, there was a span of 16 bases. The CDR3 is 15 amino acids. CDR3 coding DNA: TGTGCCTTCTGGAGGCAGGCCTACTCTGGAAACACCATATATTTT. It is translated as CAFWRQAYSGNTIYF.

This chain connects TRBV29-1 to TRBJ1-4, with D unresolved. V was pared by 6 bases and J by 2 bases, with 13 bases between. Germline lookup yields CDR1 SQVTM and CDR2 ANQGSEA. The CDR3 consists of 14 residues. The CDR3 DNA sequence: TGCAGCGTCGGAGAGGGAGGGACTAATGAAAAACTGTTTTTT. It codes for CSVGEGGTNEKLFF.

About this clone itself: At one of its ends the junction is not consistent with the germline gene, which may arise from a read error. The J gene is TRBJ2-2, the V gene TRBV5-7; TRBD1 aligns across 7 bases. Being an ORF, TRBV5-7 has a function that is uncertain. This CDR3 is 17 amino acids long. The CDR3 is CASSSCGHRGEHRGAVF. The DNA for the CDR3 is TGTGCCAGCAGCTCTTGCGGACACAGGGGCGAACACCGGGGAGCTGTTTTT.

The chain combines TRBV9 with TRBJ2-1, with 8 bases matching TRBD2. Germline V gene sequence: CDR1 SGDLS, CDR2 YYNGEE. Losses at the gene ends were 0 bases for V and 4 bases for J; bases not matched to a gene: 6. This CDR3 contains 16 residues. The CDR3 reads CASSVEASGRYNEQFF. The DNA of the CDR3 is TGTGCCAGCAGCGTAGAGGCTAGCGGGCGGTACAATGAGCAGTTCTTC. Full variable domain (remainder filled in from reference TRBV9 and TRBJ2-1): DSGVTQTPKHLITATGQRVTLRCSPRSGDLSVYWYQQSLDQGLQFLIQYYNGEERAKGNILERFSAQQFPDLHSELNLSSLELGDSALYFCASSVEASGRYNEQFFGPGTRLTVL.